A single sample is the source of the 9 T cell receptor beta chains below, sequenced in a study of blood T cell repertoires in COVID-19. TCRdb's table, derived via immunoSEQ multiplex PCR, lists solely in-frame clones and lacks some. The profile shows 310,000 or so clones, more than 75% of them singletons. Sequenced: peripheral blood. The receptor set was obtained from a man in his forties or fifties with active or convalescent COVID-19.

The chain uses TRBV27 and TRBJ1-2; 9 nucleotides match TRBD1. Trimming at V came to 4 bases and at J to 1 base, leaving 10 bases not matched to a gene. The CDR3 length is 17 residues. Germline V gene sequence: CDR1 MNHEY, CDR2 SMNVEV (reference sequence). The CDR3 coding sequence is TGTGCCAGCAGTTCCCACGGCTGGGACAGGGATAACTATGGCTACACCTTC. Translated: CASSSHGWDRDNYGYTF.

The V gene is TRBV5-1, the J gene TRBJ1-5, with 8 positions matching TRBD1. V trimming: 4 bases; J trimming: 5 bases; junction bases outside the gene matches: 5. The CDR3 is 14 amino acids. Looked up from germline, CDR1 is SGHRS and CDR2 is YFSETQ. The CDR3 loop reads CASSEGQEHQPQHF. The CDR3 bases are TGCGCCAGCAGCGAGGGACAGGAGCATCAGCCCCAGCATTTT.

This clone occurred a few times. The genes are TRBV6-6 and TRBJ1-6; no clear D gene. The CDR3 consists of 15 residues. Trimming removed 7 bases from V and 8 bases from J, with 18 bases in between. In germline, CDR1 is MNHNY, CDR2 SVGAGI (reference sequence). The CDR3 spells CASTRWSSADSPLHF. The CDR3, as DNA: TGTGCCAGCACCCGATGGTCAAGCGCGGATTCACCCCTCCACTTT.

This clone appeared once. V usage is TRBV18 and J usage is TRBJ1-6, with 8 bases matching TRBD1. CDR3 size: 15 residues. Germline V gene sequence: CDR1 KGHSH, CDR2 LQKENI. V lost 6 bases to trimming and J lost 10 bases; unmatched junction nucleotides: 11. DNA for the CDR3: TGTGCCAGCTCTATCGGACAGGGCGCAGAATCACCCCTCCACTTT. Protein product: CASSIGQGAESPLHF.

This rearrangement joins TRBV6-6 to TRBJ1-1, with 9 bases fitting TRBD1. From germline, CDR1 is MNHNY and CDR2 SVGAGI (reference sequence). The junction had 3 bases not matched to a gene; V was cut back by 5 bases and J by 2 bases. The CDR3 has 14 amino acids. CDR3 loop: CASSTQGANTEAFF. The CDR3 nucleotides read TGTGCCAGCAGTACACAGGGGGCTAACACTGAAGCTTTCTTT.

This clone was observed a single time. CDR3 coding DNA: TGTGCCAGCAGCTCCTCGCGGGAAAAACTGTTTTTT. It codes for CASSSSREKLFF. The chain combines TRBV7-9 with TRBJ1-4; D unresolved. V was cut by 4 bases and J by 8 bases, with 8 bases left in between. There are 12 residues in the CDR3. Germline CDR1 reads SEHNR; CDR2 reads FQNEAQ (reference sequence).

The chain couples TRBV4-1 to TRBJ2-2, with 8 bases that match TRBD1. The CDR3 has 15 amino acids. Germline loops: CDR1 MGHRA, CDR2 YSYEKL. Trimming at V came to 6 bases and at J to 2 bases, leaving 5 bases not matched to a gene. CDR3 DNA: TGCGCCAGCAGACCCGGGACAGGAAACACCGGGGAGCTGTTTTTT. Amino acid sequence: CASRPGTGNTGELFF.

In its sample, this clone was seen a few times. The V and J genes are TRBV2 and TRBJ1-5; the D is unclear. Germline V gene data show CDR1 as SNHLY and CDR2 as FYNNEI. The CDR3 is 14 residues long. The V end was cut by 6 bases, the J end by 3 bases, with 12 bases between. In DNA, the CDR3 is TGTGCCAGCAGCCAGGCAGATCCCAATCAGCCCCAGCATTTT. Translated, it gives CASSQADPNQPQHF.

DNA for the CDR3: TGTGCCAGCAGCGCCACAGTTAACACCGGGGAGCTGTTTTTT. Its protein product is CASSATVNTGELFF. The chain links TRBV9 to TRBJ2-2; D remains unclear. Germline-derived CDR1 and CDR2 are SGDLS and YYNGEE. With 3 bases removed from V and 2 bases from J, the gap between germline ends came to 8 bases. The CDR3 contains 14 residues.